The sequence of this T cell receptor (beta chain) was determined in a study of T cell responses to AZD1222 COVID-19 vaccine. Method: immunoSEQ multiplex PCR; TCRdb's copy keeps in-frame clones and lacks some. Here the sample spans about 76,000 clones, over 85% being singletons. The CDR3 is 16 amino acids. V was pared by 4 bases and J by 4 bases, with 11 bases of the junction left unmatched. The germline gives CDR1 SGDLS, CDR2 YYNGEE. The chain combines TRBV9 with TRBJ2-5, with 9 bases fitting TRBD1. The receptor's source is an adult in good health. The sequencing used peripheral blood, collected on day 0 of AZD1222 vaccination. In nucleotides, the CDR3 is TGTGCCAGCAGCTCGCTAACGGGACAGGGACTAGAGACCCAGTACTTC. It yields the protein CASSSLTGQGLETQYF.